Each of the 4 T cell receptor beta chains below was sequenced from the same sample in a study of blood T cell repertoires in COVID-19. Profiling relied on immunoSEQ multiplex PCR, and the TCRdb table lists in-frame clones only, not all of them. Of around 360,000 clones listed, around 87% were seen once; the top ten hold 1.5% to 2%. Sequencing used PBMCs or T cells enriched from blood (not recorded which). These receptors all stem from a man between 35 and 55 years old in a cohort exposed to, infected with or recovered from COVID-19 (not recorded which).

This chain connects TRBV5-5 to TRBJ2-7; weak D call: TRBD1 (5 bases). The CDR3 extends over 12 amino acids. Trimming removed 0 bases from V and 9 bases from J, with 10 bases in between. Per the germline V gene, CDR1 is SGHKS and CDR2 is YYEKEE (reference sequence). CDR3: CASSLEGSAQYF. CDR3 in DNA: TGTGCCAGCAGCTTGGAGGGGTCGGCGCAGTACTTC.

The V and J genes are TRBV4-1 and TRBJ2-7, with 8 nucleotides matching TRBD1. CDR3 size: 16 residues. Germline-derived CDR1 and CDR2 are MGHRA and YSYEKL. V lost 3 bases to trimming and J lost 0 bases; unmatched junction nucleotides: 7. The DNA for the CDR3 is TGCGCCAGCAGCCAGGCCGACAGGGGTGGCTCCTACGAGCAGTACTTC. It translates to CASSQADRGGSYEQYF.

The gene calls are TRBV6-1 and TRBJ2-1, with D possibly being TRBD2 (5 bases). Germline-derived CDR1 and CDR2 are MNHNS and SASEGT. The length of the CDR3 is 22 residues. Trimming left V 0 bases short and J 0 bases short, with 27 bases between. As DNA, the CDR3 is TGTGCCAGCAGTGAAGCCTTAACTCAACTAGACCTTCTACTAAGCTCCTACAATGAGCAGTTCTTC. This sequence encodes CASSEALTQLDLLLSSYNEQFF.

The chain is built from TRBV15 and TRBJ2-7, with 9 bases matching TRBD1. The CDR3 is 17 amino acids. The junction had 19 bases not matched to a gene; V was cut back by 10 bases and J by 3 bases. The germline CDR1 and CDR2 sequences are LNHNV and YYDKDF (reference sequence). The CDR3 region has the DNA TGTGCCAAGAGACTCCGGGACAGGGCCCCAAGAGGCTACGAGCAGTACTTC. Amino acid sequence: CAKRLRDRAPRGYEQYF.